One and the same sample provided the 27 T cell receptor beta chains below, sequenced in a study of cytomegalovirus exposure and HLA in healthy donors (dated by TCRdb to about 2017). Library generation was performed with the immunoSEQ multiplex PCR assay. For the multiplex PCR, a mixture combining 60 forward primers for TCR Vbeta segments and 13 reverse primers for TCR Jbeta segments was used. TCRdb carries this immuneACCESS record with in-frame sequences only. Its versions omit some clonotypes, under half of them owing to an unresolved V gene in the studies checked, with the rest unexplained. Present in this sample are around 150,000 clones, around 79% of which were seen just once. About 0.62% of the sample is in the top ten clones. What was sequenced was PBMCs. The receptors here all came from a male donor in good health and CMV-seronegative.

This chain links TRBV7-2 with TRBJ2-5; 7 bases match TRBD1. The V gene end was trimmed by 3 bases and the J gene end by 5 bases; junction bases not matched to a gene: 6. Germline values: CDR1 SGHTA, CDR2 FQGNSA. The CDR3 consists of 14 residues. The CDR3 loop reads CASSFPTGRETQYF. The CDR3, as DNA: TGTGCCAGCAGCTTTCCGACAGGGCGGGAGACCCAGTACTTC.

V gene TRBV7-6 combines with J gene TRBJ2-5; no clear D gene. The germline V gene encodes CDR1 SGHVS and CDR2 FNYEAQ. Trimming shortened V by 0 bases and J by 3 bases, and 8 bases separated the two germline ends. This CDR3 spans 14 amino acids. The CDR3 loop is CASSLAHSEETQYF. The DNA for the CDR3 is TGTGCCAGCAGCTTAGCGCACTCTGAAGAGACCCAGTACTTC.

The J gene is TRBJ1-5, the V gene TRBV7-6; D gene unclear. Trimming cost V 1 base and J 0 bases, with 16 bases left between them. Looked up from germline, CDR1 is SGHVS and CDR2 is FNYEAQ. The CDR3 is 18 residues long. CDR3 loop: CASSLVPPGVDSNQPQHF. CDR3 DNA sequence: TGTGCCAGCAGCTTAGTTCCCCCGGGTGTGGATAGCAATCAGCCCCAGCATTTT. Together with reference TRBV7-6 and TRBJ1-5, the CDR3 gives the full variable domain: GAGVSQSPRYKVTKRGQDVALRCDPISGHVSLYWYRQALGQGPEFLTYFNYEAQQDKSGLPNDRFSAERPEGSISTLTIQRTEQRDSAMYRCASSLVPPGVDSNQPQHFGDGTRLSIL.

The chain couples TRBV19 to TRBJ2-7, with TRBD2 matching over 11 bases. The CDR3 is 15 residues long. The V segment lost 4 bases and the J segment 4 bases; nucleotides outside the gene matches: 6. The germline V gene encodes CDR1 LNHDA and CDR2 SQIVND (reference sequence). The CDR3 nucleotides are TGTGCCAGTAGTAATAGCCTAGCGGGAGGATACGAGCAGTACTTC. Translated, it gives CASSNSLAGGYEQYF.

This clone was counted once. The chain couples TRBV7-2 to TRBJ1-3; no firm D call. Trimming removed 5 bases from V and 4 bases from J, with 6 bases in between. Germline V CDR1 and CDR2: SGHTA, FQGNSA. The CDR3 has 12 amino acids. In DNA, the CDR3 is TGTGCCAGCAGCCTTCAGGGAAACACCATATATTTT. Translating gives CASSLQGNTIYF.

The J gene is TRBJ1-1, the V gene TRBV18; the match to TRBD1 covers 11 bases. Germline assignment: CDR1 KGHSH and CDR2 LQKENI. The CDR3 runs to 17 residues. With 2 bases clipped from V and 0 bases from J, the junction kept 5 bases outside the gene matches. In DNA form, the CDR3 reads TGTGCCAGCTCACCAAGCTGGACAGGGGGCATGAACACTGAAGCTTTCTTT. It encodes CASSPSWTGGMNTEAFF.

The CDR3 sequence: CASKAGNYGYTF. The CDR3 DNA sequence: TGTGCCAGCAAGGCAGGGAACTATGGCTACACCTTC. The chain is built from TRBV6-1 and TRBJ1-2; tentative D call: TRBD1 (5 bases). The CDR3 has 12 residues. In germline, CDR1 is MNHNS, CDR2 SASEGT. Trimming removed 7 bases at V and 2 bases at J, with 8 bases between.

The chain is built from TRBV30 and TRBJ2-1, with D perhaps TRBD1 (6 bases). The V end was cut by 2 bases, the J end by 8 bases, with 13 bases between. CDR3 length equals 13 residues. Germline loops: CDR1 GTSNPN, CDR2 SVGIG (reference sequence). CDR3 loop: CAWSLQGLDEQFF. DNA for the CDR3: TGTGCCTGGAGTTTACAGGGATTGGATGAGCAGTTCTTC.

The CDR3 DNA is TGTGCCAGCAGCCAGCGGAAGGCAGGGGCGAACACTGAAGCTTTCTTT. It is translated as CASSQRKAGANTEAFF. The chain joins TRBV11-1 to TRBJ1-1; a weak D match, TRBD1 (6 bases). From germline, CDR1 is SGHAT and CDR2 FQDESV (reference sequence). V gave up 5 bases and J gave up 1 base, with 17 bases separating them. This CDR3 comprises 16 residues.

The rearrangement joins TRBV9 to TRBJ1-2; 11 bases match TRBD1. Germline V gene lookup returns CDR1 SGDLS and CDR2 YYNGEE. V lost 4 bases and J lost 2; bases outside the gene matches: 7. The CDR3 loop spans 16 amino acids. The CDR3 DNA sequence: TGTGCCAGCAGCCCAAGGACAGGGGGCAGAAACTATGGCTACACCTTC. Translating gives CASSPRTGGRNYGYTF.

With respect to this clone: The sample carries other DNA sequences with the same CDR3. This chain joins TRBV5-1 and TRBJ2-7, with D possibly matching TRBD2 (5 bases). The germline gives CDR1 SGHRS, CDR2 YFSETQ. The CDR3 spans 14 residues. The V end lost 1 base, the J end lost 0 bases, and 8 bases lay between the germline ends. CDR3 region: CASSLSGSSYEQYF. CDR3 sequence (DNA): TGCGCCAGCAGCTTGAGCGGCAGCTCCTACGAGCAGTACTTC.

Comment on this clone: The sample has other DNA sequences that encode this CDR3 too. The chain has TRBV9 and TRBJ1-5; D is undetermined. Trimming removed 0 bases from V and 5 bases from J, with 6 bases in between. CDR1 and CDR2 from the germline V gene are SGDLS and YYNGEE. The CDR3 spans 13 residues. The CDR3 loop reads CASSVDPDQPQHF. DNA for the CDR3: TGTGCCAGCAGCGTAGATCCGGATCAGCCCCAGCATTTT.

This sequence joins TRBV5-4 and TRBJ2-1, with 9 nucleotides matching TRBD2. The CDR3 spans 15 residues. Germline loops: CDR1 SGHNT, CDR2 YYREEE (reference sequence). Trimming at V came to 2 bases and at J to 8 bases, leaving 8 bases not matched to a gene. CDR3 in DNA: TGTGCCAGCAGCTTTCGCGGGAGGGCCAGGGATGAGCAGTTCTTC. This translates into CASSFRGRARDEQFF.

This clone occurred a few times. V is TRBV5-6 and J is TRBJ1-2, with a possible D match to TRBD1 (6 bases). This CDR3 comprises 13 residues. The ends were cut back, 4 bases at V and 4 bases at J, with 11 bases in the middle. Germline V gene sequence: CDR1 SGHDT, CDR2 YYEEEE. CDR3 nucleotide sequence: TGTGCCAGCAGCCCGTCGACAGGCTATGGCTACACCTTC. It encodes CASSPSTGYGYTF. Complete variable domain (other parts from reference TRBV5-6 and TRBJ1-2): DAGVTQSPTHLIKTRGQQVTLRCSPKSGHDTVSWYQQALGQGPQFIFQYYEEEERQRGNFPDRFSGHQFPNYSSELNVNALLLGDSALYLCASSPSTGYGYTFGSGTRLTVV.

The chain uses TRBV18 and TRBJ2-7; 11 nucleotides match TRBD1. Germline V gives CDR1 KGHSH, CDR2 LQKENI. There are 15 residues in the CDR3. The V and J ends lost 4 bases and 3 bases, in that order; junction bases with no gene match: 5. The CDR3 DNA follows: TGTGCCAGCTCACAAACGGGACAGGGGGGCTACGAGCAGTACTTC. It encodes CASSQTGQGGYEQYF.

This sequence joins TRBV5-6 and TRBJ1-3; D is undetermined. Trimming removed 2 bases from V and 0 bases from J, with 12 bases in between. Germline CDR1 is SGHDT and CDR2 is YYEEEE. The CDR3 length is 16 residues. In DNA, the CDR3 is TGTGCCAGCAGCTTCGGCGGCCCGCTCTCTGGAAACACCATATATTTT. Its protein is CASSFGGPLSGNTIYF.

This rearrangement joins TRBV25-1 to TRBJ1-2; 11 bases map to TRBD1. Germline lookup yields CDR1 MGHDK and CDR2 SYGVNS. The CDR3 contains 14 residues. J lost 5 bases, V lost 7 bases, and 6 bases had no gene match. The CDR3 region has the DNA TGTGCCAGCACCGGACAGGGGGCTGGGTATGGCTACACCTTC. It encodes CASTGQGAGYGYTF.

The J gene is TRBJ2-2, the V gene TRBV7-3; D perhaps matches TRBD1 (6 bases). V was clipped by 5 bases and J by 0 bases, with 16 bases between them. Germline-derived CDR1 and CDR2 are SGHTA and FQGTGA. CDR3 length: 17 amino acids. For the CDR3, the DNA is TGTGCCAGCAGCCAACGGGGACAACGAACGAACACCGGGGAGCTGTTTTTT. The encoded protein is CASSQRGQRTNTGELFF.

This clone showed up just once. The V call is TRBV10-3, the J call TRBJ2-5, with TRBD2 matching over 13 bases. The CDR3 is 15 residues long. After removal of 7 bases from V and 11 bases from J, the junction contained 13 bases not matched to a gene. Per germline, CDR1 ENHRY and CDR2 SYGVKD. The CDR3 protein is CAITWTSGGRGEQYF. The DNA of the CDR3 is TGTGCCATCACTTGGACTAGCGGGGGCCGGGGAGAGCAGTACTTC.

The J gene is TRBJ1-5, the V gene TRBV19, with TRBD1 as a possible D gene (5 bases). There are 16 residues in the CDR3. CDR1 and CDR2 (germline): LNHDA, SQIVND (reference sequence). The germline V and J ends were trimmed by 5 bases and 0 bases, with 14 bases remaining between them. The CDR3, as DNA: TGTGCCAGTAGTCCTCAAGGGGATTATAGCAATCAGCCCCAGCATTTT. Protein product: CASSPQGDYSNQPQHF.

V is TRBV19 and J is TRBJ2-1; D is perhaps TRBD2 (5 bases). This CDR3 comprises 14 residues. The germline V gene has CDR1 LNHDA and CDR2 SQIVND (reference sequence). V dropped 7 bases and J dropped 8 bases, with 18 bases sitting between them. CDR3: CASTAKGDTHEQFF. In DNA form, the CDR3 reads TGTGCCAGTACCGCCAAGGGAGATACACATGAGCAGTTCTTC.

The chain employs TRBV5-1 and TRBJ1-1; 11 bases are a match to TRBD1. From germline, CDR1 is SGHRS and CDR2 YFSETQ. CDR3 length: 14 residues. V lost 4 bases, J lost 4 bases, and 3 bases stayed unmatched. This CDR3 is CASSRDRGSTEAFF. CDR3 sequence (DNA): TGCGCCAGCAGCAGGGACAGGGGGAGCACTGAAGCTTTCTTT. The full variable domain, with the rest looked up from reference TRBV5-1 and TRBJ1-1, is KAGVTQTPRYLIKTRGQQVTLSCSPISGHRSVSWYQQTPGQGLQFLFEYFSETQRNKGNFPGRFSGRQFSNSRSEMNVSTLELGDSALYLCASSRDRGSTEAFFGQGTRLTVV.

The genes are TRBV7-2 and TRBJ2-1; 10 bases match TRBD2. CDR1 and CDR2 from the germline V gene are SGHTA and FQGNSA. The CDR3 is 15 residues long. V was pared by 2 bases and J by 9 bases, with 7 bases of the junction left unmatched. As DNA, the CDR3 is TGTGCCAGCAGCTTACTAGCGGGAGCGACCGGTGAGCAGTTCTTC. This codes for CASSLLAGATGEQFF. The variable domain in full, with the rest retrieved from reference TRBV7-2 and TRBJ2-1, is GAGVSQSPSNKVTEKGKDVELRCDPISGHTALYWYRQSLGQGLEFLIYFQGNSAPDKSGLPSDRFSAERTGGSVSTLTIQRTQQEDSAVYLCASSLLAGATGEQFFGPGTRLTVL.

About this clone: An end of the junction does not agree with germline; a read error may underlie this. The gene calls are TRBV7-9 and TRBJ2-1, with D perhaps TRBD1 (6 bases). Germline assignment: CDR1 SEHNR and CDR2 FQNEAQ (reference sequence). The CDR3 runs to 14 residues. The CDR3, as DNA: TGTTCCAGCAGCCCAGGGGTCCACGAGAATGAGCAGTTCTTC. It translates to CSSSPGVHENEQFF.

Of note for this clone: This same CDR3 is encoded by further DNA sequences in the sample. The chain links TRBV6-5 to TRBJ2-7; 7 bases are a match to TRBD1. V trimming: 0 bases; J trimming: 0 bases; junction bases outside the gene matches: 2. Germline values: CDR1 MNHEY, CDR2 SVGAGI. The CDR3 sequence is 15 residues long. The CDR3 spells CASSYSSGGSYEQYF. The CDR3 DNA reads as TGTGCCAGCAGTTACTCGTCAGGGGGCTCCTACGAGCAGTACTTC.

The rearrangement uses TRBV6-5 and TRBJ2-2, with a weak D call TRBD1 (7 bases). The V end was cut by 6 bases, the J end by 6 bases, with 14 bases between. This CDR3 region has 14 residues. Germline values: CDR1 MNHEY, CDR2 SVGAGI. The DNA for the CDR3 is TGTGCCAGCAGGAGGCAGGGGGGAGCCGGGGAGCTGTTTTTT. This encodes CASRRQGGAGELFF.

This chain uses TRBV29-1 with TRBJ2-1; the D is unclear. The CDR3 is 14 residues long. CDR1 is SQVTM and CDR2 is ANQGSEA in the germline V gene. V lost 6 bases to trimming and J lost 0 bases, with 12 bases between them. As DNA, the CDR3 is TGCAGCGTGGGCGAAAATCCCTCCTACAATGAGCAGTTCTTC. Its protein is CSVGENPSYNEQFF.